One and the same sample provided the 3 T cell receptor beta chains below, sequenced in a study of blood T cells in healthy people across ages. A second PCR, run for roughly 7 to 11 cycles, used a sample-barcoded 5' primer plus a J-beta primer mix. TCRdb reanalysed the 5' RACE reads using MiXCR and keeps one entry per CDR3 protein. The sample lists more than 650,000 distinct CDR3 sequences; approximately 53% were seen once. The material sequenced was blood. The receptors here all came from a man of 80 years or more in good health.

V is TRBV29-1 and J is TRBJ2-3; 9 nucleotides line up with TRBD1. The CDR3 length is 15 residues. Germline assignment: CDR1 SQVTM and CDR2 ANQGSEA. The V segment lost 0 bases and the J segment 14 bases; nucleotides outside the gene matches: 15. DNA of the CDR3: TGCAGCGTTGAAGAGCGGACAGGGGTTTTCAGATACGCGTATTTT. Residues: CSVEERTGVFRYAYF.

This clonotype has a handful of counts. The rearrangement uses TRBV29-1 and TRBJ2-7; D is undetermined. Trimming shortened V by 5 bases and J by 0 bases, and 8 bases separated the two germline ends. The CDR3 has 12 residues. Germline V lookup: CDR1 SQVTM, CDR2 ANQGSEA. CDR3 nucleotides: TGCAGCGTTCTGTACAACTCCTACGAGCAGTACTTC. Encoded protein: CSVLYNSYEQYF.

The sample holds a few counts of this clonotype. The chain has TRBV29-1 and TRBJ1-4; 7 positions match TRBD1. Germline CDR1 is SQVTM and CDR2 is ANQGSEA. The CDR3 loop spans 12 amino acids. J gave up 6 bases and V 7 bases, and 5 bases lay outside the gene matches. The CDR3 protein is CSARTGYEKLFF. CDR3 sequence (DNA): TGCAGCGCCCGGACAGGTTATGAAAAACTGTTTTTT. Full variable domain (outside the CDR3, taken from reference TRBV29-1 and TRBJ1-4): SAVISQKPSRDICQRGTSLTIQCQVDSQVTMMFWYRQQPGQSLTLIATANQGSEATYESGFVIDKFPISRPNLTFSTLTVSNMSPEDSSIYLCSARTGYEKLFFGSGTQLSVL.